The TCR beta chain described here comes from a study of PD-1 blockade in classical Hodgkin lymphoma. Whole-study findings and limits: Newly diagnosed patients were reported to exhibit reduced baseline TCR diversity relative to healthy donors.

Germline V gene sequence: CDR1 MNHNS, CDR2 SASEGT. Germline trimming cut 4 bases from V and 4 bases from J; bases unmatched to any gene: 5. The CDR3 is 14 amino acids. This table comes from immunoSEQ multiplex PCR, and its TCRdb copy is limited to in-frame clones, with some not included. The data show just under 45,000 clones, with approximately 70% seen just once and 2.5% to 3.5% held by the top ten. On this clone: The antigen remains undetermined.

Each patient's relapse followed autologous stem cell transplantation, and brentuximab vedotin exposure varied. The TCR sequence derives from a human donor with classical Hodgkin lymphoma. The chain uses TRBV6-1 and TRBJ1-1, with 8 bases that match TRBD1. Sequencing was performed on peripheral blood mononuclear cells (PBMCs), taken before the second cycle of nivolumab. The CDR3 region is CASSALQGGTEAFF. CDR3 nucleotides: TGTGCCAGCAGTGCTTTACAGGGGGGCACTGAAGCTTTCTTT.